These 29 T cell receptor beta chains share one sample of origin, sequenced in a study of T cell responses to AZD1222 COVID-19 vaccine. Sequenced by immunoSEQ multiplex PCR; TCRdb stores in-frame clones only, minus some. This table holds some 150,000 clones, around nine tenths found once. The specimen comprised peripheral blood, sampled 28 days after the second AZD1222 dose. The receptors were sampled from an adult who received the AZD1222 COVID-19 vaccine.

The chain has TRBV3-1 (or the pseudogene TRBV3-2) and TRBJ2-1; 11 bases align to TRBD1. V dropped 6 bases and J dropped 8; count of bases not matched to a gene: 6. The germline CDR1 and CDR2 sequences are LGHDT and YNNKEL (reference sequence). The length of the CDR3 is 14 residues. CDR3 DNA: TGTGCCAGCAGTCGCCGGGACAGGGGGTATGAGCAGTTCTTC. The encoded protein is CASSRRDRGYEQFF.

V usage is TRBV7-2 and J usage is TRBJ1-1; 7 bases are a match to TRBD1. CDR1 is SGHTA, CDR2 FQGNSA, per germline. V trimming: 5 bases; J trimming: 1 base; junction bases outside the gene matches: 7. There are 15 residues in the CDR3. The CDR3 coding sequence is TGTGCCAGCAGCAACCCCTGGACAGGGAACACTGAAGCTTTCTTT. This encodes CASSNPWTGNTEAFF. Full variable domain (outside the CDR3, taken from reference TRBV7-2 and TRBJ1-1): GAGVSQSPSNKVTEKGKDVELRCDPISGHTALYWYRQSLGQGLEFLIYFQGNSAPDKSGLPSDRFSAERTGGSVSTLTIQRTQQEDSAVYLCASSNPWTGNTEAFFGQGTRLTVV.

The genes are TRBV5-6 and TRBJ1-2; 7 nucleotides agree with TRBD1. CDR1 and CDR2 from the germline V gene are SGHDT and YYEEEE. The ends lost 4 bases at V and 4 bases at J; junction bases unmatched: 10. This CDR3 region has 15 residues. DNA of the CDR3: TGTGCCAGCAGCCTGGACACAGGGGCCCCCTATGGCTACACCTTC. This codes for CASSLDTGAPYGYTF. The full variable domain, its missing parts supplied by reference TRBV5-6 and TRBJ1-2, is DAGVTQSPTHLIKTRGQQVTLRCSPKSGHDTVSWYQQALGQGPQFIFQYYEEEERQRGNFPDRFSGHQFPNYSSELNVNALLLGDSALYLCASSLDTGAPYGYTFGSGTRLTVV.

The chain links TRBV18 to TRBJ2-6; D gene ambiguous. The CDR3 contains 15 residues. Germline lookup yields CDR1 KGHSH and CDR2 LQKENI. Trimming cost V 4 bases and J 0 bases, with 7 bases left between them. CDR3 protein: CASSQQSSGANVLTF. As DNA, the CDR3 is TGTGCCAGCTCACAGCAAAGCTCTGGGGCCAACGTCCTGACTTTC.

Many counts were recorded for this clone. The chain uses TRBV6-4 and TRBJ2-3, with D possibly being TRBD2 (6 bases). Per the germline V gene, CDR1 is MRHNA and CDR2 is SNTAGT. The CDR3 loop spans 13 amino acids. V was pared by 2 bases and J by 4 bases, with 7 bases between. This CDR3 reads CASSDGEADTQYF. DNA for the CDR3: TGTGCCAGCAGTGACGGGGAGGCAGATACGCAGTATTTT.

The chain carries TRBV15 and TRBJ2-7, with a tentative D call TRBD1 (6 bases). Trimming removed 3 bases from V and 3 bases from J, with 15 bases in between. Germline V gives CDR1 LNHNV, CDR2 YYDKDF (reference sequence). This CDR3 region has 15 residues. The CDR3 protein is CATSRETGLSYEQYF. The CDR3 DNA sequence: TGTGCCACCAGCAGGGAGACAGGTCTTAGCTACGAGCAGTACTTC.

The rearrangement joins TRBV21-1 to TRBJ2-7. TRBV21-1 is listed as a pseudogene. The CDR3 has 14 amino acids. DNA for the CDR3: TGTGCCAGCAGCAAAGCGGCTCGGTGCCGCGAGCAGTACTTC. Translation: CASSKAARCREQYF.

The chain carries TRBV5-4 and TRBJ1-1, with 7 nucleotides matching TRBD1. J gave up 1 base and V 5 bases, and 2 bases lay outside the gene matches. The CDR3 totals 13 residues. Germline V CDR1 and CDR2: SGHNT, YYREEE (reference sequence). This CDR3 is CASRRQGNTEAFF. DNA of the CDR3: TGTGCCAGCAGGAGACAGGGGAACACTGAAGCTTTCTTT.

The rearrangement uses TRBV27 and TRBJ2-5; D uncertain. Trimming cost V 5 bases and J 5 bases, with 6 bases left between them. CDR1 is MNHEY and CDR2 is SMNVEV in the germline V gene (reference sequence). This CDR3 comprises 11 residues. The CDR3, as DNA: TGTGCCAGCAGTGACGGGGAGACCCAGTACTTC. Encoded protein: CASSDGETQYF.

CDR3 DNA sequence: TGTGCCAGCAGTGAAAGAGGGCCGGGACAGCCCATGAACACTGAAGCTTTCTTT. Translating gives CASSERGPGQPMNTEAFF. The V gene is TRBV2, the J gene TRBJ1-1; 7 nucleotides align to TRBD1. CDR1 SNHLY and CDR2 FYNNEI come from the germline V gene. The CDR3 has 18 amino acids. V gave up 2 bases and J gave up 0 bases; unmatched junction bases: 12. Looking up the rest from reference TRBV2 and TRBJ1-1 gives the full variable domain: EPEVTQTPSHQVTQMGQEVILRCVPISNHLYFYWYRQILGQKVEFLVSFYNNEISEKSEIFDDQFSVERPDGSNFTLKIRSTKLEDSAMYFCASSERGPGQPMNTEAFFGQGTRLTVV.

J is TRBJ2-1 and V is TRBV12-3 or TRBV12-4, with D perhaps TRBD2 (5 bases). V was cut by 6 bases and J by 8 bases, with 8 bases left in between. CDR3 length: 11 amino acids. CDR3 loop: CASRLAYEQFF. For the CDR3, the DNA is TGTGCCAGCAGGCTAGCATATGAGCAGTTCTTC.

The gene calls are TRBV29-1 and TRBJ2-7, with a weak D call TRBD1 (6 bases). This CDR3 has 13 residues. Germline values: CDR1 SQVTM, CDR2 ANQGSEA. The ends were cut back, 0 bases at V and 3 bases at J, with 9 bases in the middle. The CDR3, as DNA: TGCAGCGTTGAAGAGAGGGGGAGCTACGAGCAGTACTTC. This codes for CSVEERGSYEQYF.

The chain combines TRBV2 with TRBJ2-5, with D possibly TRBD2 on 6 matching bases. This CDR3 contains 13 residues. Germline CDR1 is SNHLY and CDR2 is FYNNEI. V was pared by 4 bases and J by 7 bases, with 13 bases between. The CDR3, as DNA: TGTGCCAGCAGTGTAGAGGGAGGTTGGACCCAGTACTTC. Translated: CASSVEGGWTQYF.

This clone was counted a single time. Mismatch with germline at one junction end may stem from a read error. CDR3 nucleotide sequence: TGTGCCAGTAGCATAGGACAGGGGCATCAGCCCCAGCATTTT. This codes for CASSIGQGHQPQHF. The rearrangement links TRBV19 to TRBJ1-5; 9 bases line up with TRBD1. CDR1 is LNHDA and CDR2 is SQIVND in the germline V gene (reference sequence). The CDR3 consists of 14 residues.

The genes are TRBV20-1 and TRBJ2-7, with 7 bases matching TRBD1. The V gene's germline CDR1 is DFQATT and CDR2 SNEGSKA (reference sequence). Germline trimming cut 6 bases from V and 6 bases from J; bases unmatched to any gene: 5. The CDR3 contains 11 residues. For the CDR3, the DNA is TGCAGTGCAAGACAGGGTGTCGAGCAGTACTTC. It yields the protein CSARQGVEQYF.

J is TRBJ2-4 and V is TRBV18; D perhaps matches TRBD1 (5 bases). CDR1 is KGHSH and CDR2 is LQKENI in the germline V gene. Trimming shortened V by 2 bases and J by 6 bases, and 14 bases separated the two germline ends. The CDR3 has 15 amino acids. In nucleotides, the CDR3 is TGTGCCAGCTCACCAGGAAGGGGATCGGGAAACATTCAGTACTTC. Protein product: CASSPGRGSGNIQYF.

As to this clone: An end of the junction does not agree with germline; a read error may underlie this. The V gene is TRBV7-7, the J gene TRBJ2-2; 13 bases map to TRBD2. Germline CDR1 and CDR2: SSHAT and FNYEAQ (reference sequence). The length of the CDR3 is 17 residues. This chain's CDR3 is CASSLRLAGGDTGELFF. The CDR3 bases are TGTGCTAGCAGCTTAAGACTAGCGGGAGGTGACACCGGGGAGCTGTTTTTT. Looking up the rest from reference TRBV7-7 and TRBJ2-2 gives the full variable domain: GAGVSQSPRYKVTKRGQDVTLRCDPISSHATLYWYQQALGQGPEFLTYFNYEAQPDKSGLPSDRFSAERPEGSISTLTIQRTEQRDSAMYRCASSLRLAGGDTGELFFGEGSRLTVL.

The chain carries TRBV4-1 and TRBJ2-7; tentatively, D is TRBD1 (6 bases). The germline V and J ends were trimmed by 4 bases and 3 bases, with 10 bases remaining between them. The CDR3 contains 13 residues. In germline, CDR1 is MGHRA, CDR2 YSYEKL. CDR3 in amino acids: CASSLQQGYEQYF. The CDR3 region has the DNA TGCGCCAGCAGCCTACAACAGGGCTACGAGCAGTACTTC.

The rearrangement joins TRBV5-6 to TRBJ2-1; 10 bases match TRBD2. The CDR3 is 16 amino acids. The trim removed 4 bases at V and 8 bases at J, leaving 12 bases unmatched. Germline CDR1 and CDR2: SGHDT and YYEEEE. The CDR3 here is CASSRGTSASGDEQFF. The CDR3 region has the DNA TGTGCCAGCAGCCGCGGGACTAGCGCGTCGGGCGATGAGCAGTTCTTC.

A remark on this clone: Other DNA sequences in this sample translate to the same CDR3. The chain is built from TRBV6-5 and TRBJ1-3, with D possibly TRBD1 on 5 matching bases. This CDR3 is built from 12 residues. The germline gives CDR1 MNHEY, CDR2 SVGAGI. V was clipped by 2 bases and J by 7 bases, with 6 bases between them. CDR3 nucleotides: TGTGCCAGCAGTTACGAGGGGAACACCATATATTTT. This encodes CASSYEGNTIYF.

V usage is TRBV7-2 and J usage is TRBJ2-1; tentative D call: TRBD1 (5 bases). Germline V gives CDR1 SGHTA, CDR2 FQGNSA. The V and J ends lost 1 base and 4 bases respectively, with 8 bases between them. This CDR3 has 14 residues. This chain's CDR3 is CASSLETAYNEQFF. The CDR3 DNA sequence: TGTGCCAGCAGCTTAGAGACAGCTTACAATGAGCAGTTCTTC.

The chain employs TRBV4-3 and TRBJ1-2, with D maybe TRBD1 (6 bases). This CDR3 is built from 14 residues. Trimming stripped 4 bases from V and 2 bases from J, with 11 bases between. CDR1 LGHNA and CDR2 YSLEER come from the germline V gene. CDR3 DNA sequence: TGCGCCAGCAGCCTCATAGGACAGAACTATGGCTACACCTTC. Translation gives CASSLIGQNYGYTF.

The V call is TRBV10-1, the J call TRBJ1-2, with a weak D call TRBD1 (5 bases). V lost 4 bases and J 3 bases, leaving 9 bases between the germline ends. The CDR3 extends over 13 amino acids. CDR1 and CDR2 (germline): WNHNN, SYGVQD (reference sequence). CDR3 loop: CASSAREDYGYTF. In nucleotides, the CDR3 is TGCGCCAGCAGTGCCAGGGAGGACTATGGCTACACCTTC.

CDR3 in DNA: TGTGCCAGCAGTTCGTCAGGGAAGTGGGATGGCTACACCTTC. Its translation: CASSSSGKWDGYTF. The chain couples TRBV28 to TRBJ1-2, with TRBD1 as a possible D gene (5 bases). Germline-derived CDR1 and CDR2 are MDHEN and SYDVKM. V dropped 4 bases and J dropped 6 bases, with 15 bases sitting between them. The CDR3 sequence is 14 residues long.

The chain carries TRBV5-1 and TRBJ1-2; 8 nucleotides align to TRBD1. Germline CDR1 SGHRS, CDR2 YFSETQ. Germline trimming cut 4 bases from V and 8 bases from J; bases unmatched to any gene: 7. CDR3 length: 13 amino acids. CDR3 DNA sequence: TGCGCCAGCAGCGAGGGACAGGCAGGGGGCTACACCTTC. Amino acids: CASSEGQAGGYTF.

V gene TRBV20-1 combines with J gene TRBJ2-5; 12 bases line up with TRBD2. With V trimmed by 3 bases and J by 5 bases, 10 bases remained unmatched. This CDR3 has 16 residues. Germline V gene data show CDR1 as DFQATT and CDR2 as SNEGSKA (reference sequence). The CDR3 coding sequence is TGCAGTGCTAGTCCGCTAGCGGGAGGGCCGGGGGAGACCCAGTACTTC. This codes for CSASPLAGGPGETQYF.

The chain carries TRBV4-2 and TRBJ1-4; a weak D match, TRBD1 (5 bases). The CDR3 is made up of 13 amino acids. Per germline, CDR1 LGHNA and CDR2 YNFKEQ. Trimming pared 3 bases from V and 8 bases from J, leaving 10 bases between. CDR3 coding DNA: TGTGCCAGCAGCCAGGGGGGGTTCGAAAAACTGTTTTTT. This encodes CASSQGGFEKLFF.

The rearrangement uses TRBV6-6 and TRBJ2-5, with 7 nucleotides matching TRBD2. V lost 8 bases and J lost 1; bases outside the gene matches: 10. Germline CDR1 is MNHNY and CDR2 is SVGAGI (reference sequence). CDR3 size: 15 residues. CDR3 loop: CASLEQAGTQETQYF. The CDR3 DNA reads TGTGCCAGCCTAGAACAAGCGGGGACCCAAGAGACCCAGTACTTC.

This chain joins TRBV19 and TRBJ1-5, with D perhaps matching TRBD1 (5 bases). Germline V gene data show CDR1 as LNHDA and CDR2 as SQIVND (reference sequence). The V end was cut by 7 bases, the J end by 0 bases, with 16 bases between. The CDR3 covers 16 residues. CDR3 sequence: CASKEVSGGSNQPQHF. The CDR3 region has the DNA TGTGCCAGTAAGGAGGTTTCGGGGGGTAGCAATCAGCCCCAGCATTTT.